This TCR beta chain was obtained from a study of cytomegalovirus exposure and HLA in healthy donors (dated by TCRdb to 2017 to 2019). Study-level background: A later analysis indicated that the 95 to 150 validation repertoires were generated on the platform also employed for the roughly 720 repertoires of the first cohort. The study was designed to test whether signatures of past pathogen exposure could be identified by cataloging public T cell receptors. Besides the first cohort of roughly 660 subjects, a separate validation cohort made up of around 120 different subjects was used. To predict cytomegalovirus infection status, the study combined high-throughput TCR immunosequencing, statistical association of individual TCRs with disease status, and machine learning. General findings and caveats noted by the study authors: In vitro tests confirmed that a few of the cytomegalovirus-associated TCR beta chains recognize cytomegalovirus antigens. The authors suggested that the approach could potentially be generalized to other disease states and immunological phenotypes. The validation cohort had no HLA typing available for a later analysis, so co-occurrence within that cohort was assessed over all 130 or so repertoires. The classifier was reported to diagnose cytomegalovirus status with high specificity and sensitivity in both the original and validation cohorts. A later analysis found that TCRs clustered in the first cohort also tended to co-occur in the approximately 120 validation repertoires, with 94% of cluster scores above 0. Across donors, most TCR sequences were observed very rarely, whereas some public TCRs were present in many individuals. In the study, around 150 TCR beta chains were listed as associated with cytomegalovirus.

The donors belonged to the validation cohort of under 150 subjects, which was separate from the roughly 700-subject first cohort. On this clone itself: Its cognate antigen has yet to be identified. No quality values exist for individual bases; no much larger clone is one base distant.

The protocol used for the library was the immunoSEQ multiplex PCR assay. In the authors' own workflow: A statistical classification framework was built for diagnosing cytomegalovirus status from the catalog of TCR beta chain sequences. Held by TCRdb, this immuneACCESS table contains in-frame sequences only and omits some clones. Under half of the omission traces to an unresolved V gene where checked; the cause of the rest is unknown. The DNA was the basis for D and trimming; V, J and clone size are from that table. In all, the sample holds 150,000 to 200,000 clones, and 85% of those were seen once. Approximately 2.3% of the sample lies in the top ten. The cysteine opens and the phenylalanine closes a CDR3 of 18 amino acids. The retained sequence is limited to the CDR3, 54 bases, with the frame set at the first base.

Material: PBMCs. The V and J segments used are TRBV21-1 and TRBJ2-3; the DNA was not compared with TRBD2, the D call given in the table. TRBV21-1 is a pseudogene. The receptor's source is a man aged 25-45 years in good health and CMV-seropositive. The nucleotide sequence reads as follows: TGTGCCAGCAGCAAAAGACTAGCGGGGGGCCGTAGCACAGATACGCAGTATTTT. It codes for CASSKRLAGGRSTDTQYF.